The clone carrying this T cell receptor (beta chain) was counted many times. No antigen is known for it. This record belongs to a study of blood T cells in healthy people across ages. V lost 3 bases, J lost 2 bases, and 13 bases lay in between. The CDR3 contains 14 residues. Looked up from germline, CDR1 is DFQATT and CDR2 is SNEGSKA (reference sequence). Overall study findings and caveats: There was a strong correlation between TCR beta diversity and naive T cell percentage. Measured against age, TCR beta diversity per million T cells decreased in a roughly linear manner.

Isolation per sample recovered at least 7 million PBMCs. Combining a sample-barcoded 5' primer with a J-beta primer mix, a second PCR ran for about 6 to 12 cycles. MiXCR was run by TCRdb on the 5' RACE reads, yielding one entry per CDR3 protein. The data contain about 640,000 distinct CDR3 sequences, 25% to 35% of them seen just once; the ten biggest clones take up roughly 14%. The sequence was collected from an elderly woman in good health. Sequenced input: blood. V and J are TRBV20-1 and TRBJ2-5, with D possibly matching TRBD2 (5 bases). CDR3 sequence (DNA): TGCAGTGCTAGGTCCTCAGGACTTCAAGAGACCCAGTACTTC. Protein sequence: CSARSSGLQETQYF.